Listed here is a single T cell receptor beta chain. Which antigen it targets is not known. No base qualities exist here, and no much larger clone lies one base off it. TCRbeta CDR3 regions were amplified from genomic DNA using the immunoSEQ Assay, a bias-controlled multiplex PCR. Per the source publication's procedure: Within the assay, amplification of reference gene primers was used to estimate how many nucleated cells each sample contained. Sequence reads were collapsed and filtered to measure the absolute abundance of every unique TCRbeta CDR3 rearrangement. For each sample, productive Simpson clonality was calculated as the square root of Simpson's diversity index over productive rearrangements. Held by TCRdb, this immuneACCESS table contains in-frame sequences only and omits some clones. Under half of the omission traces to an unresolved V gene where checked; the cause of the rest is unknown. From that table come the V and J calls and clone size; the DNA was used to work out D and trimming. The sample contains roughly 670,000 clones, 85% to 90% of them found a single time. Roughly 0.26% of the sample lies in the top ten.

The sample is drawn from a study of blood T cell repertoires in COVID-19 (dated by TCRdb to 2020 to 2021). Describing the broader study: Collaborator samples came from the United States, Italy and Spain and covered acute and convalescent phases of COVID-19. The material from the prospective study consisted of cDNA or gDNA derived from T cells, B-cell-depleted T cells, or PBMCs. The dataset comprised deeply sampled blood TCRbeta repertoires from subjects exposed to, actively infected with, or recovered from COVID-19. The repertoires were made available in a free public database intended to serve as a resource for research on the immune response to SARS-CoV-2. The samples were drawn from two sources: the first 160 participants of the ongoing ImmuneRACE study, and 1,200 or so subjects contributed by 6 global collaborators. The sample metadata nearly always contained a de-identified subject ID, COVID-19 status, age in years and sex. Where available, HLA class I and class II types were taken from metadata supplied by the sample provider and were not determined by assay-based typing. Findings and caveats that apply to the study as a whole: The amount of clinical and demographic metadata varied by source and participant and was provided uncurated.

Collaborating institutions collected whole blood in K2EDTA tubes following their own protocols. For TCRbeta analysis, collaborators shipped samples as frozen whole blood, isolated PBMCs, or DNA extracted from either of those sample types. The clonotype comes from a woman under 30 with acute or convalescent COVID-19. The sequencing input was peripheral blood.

In nucleotide form, the sequence is TGTGCCAGCAGTTCGTTGGGGGGGCTCGGACTTTACGAGCAGTACTTC. It is translated as CASSSLGGLGLYEQYF. Recombination linked TRBV27 to TRBJ2-7; D gene: possibly TRBD2, on 7 matching bases. CDR1 MNHEY and CDR2 SMNVEV were looked up in the germline V gene (reference sequence). V and J are truncated by 4 bases and 4 bases respectively, leaving an intervening sequence of 20 bases. There are 16 amino acids in the CDR3, from cysteine to phenylalanine inclusive. Only the CDR3 part of the read is kept: 48 bases, read in frame from the first base.